What follows is one TCR beta chain and its context. Antigen: not known. The primer mix had 60 Vbeta and 13 Jbeta primers. Clones were sequenced by immunoSEQ multiplex PCR, and TCRdb holds only the in-frame ones, with some missing. The sample has under 200,000 clones; more than 65% are singletons. Germline V lookup: CDR1 KGHSH, CDR2 LQKENI. V gave up 4 bases and J gave up 8 bases; unmatched junction bases: 11. CDR3 length equals 15 residues. The sample belongs to a study of cytomegalovirus exposure and HLA in healthy donors. Study-wide findings and caveats: Roughly even sequencing depth across donors was the assumption behind the presence/absence analyses. TCR association rates varied by HLA locus in a later analysis, with DRB1 highest and HLA-C lowest.

The sequenced material came from PBMCs. The rearrangement joins TRBV18 to TRBJ1-2, with 9 bases fitting TRBD1. This clonotype was sampled from a man aged 50-60 years in good health and CMV-seropositive. CDR3 bases: TGTGCCAGCTCACGTCCGGGACAGGGACAGTGGGGCTACACCTTC. This translates into CASSRPGQGQWGYTF.